This entry concerns a single T cell receptor beta chain. Germline CDR1 LNHDA, CDR2 SQIVND (reference sequence). The V gene lost 3 bases and the J gene lost 0 bases, with 12 bases spanning the gap. The CDR3 runs 16 residues. Generated by immunoSEQ multiplex PCR, the TCRdb table keeps only in-frame clones and is missing some. Of roughly 120,000 clones in the sample, roughly 90% were seen once. The data originate from a study of T cell responses to AZD1222 COVID-19 vaccine. This sample comprised peripheral blood, obtained on day 0 of AZD1222 vaccination. The chain employs TRBV19 and TRBJ1-5; tentative D call: TRBD1 (6 bases). This TCR was sampled from an adult in good health. The CDR3 DNA sequence: TGTGCCAGTAGTATGGAACAGGGAATTAGCAATCAGCCCCAGCATTTT. Translation: CASSMEQGISNQPQHF.